This T cell receptor (beta chain) was recorded in a study of CD8 T cells in Susac syndrome. Study-level findings and limits: TCR sequencing and HLA analysis covered a relatively small number of individuals.

In germline, CDR1 is SQVTM, CDR2 ANQGSEA. The CDR3 has 13 residues. V lost 0 bases, J lost 3 bases, and 8 bases lay in between. Bulk CD8+ and CD4+ cells came from magnetic negative isolation; CD8+ TEMRA by FACS. Random-hexamer reverse transcription was applied to about 0.45 to 1 ug RNA. TCRdb redid the calling of the immunoSEQ multiplex PCR reads with MiXCR, one entry per CDR3 protein. The sample consists of 150,000 to 200,000 distinct CDR3 sequences, 95% of them appearing once. A note on this clonotype: Antigen: not known.

The gene calls are TRBV29-1 and TRBJ2-5, with D unclear. The material sequenced was CD4+ T cells from PBMCs. The TCR sequence derives from a human donor with multiple sclerosis. The CDR3 bases are TGCAGCGTTGAAGATTCCCCAAAAGAGACCCAGTACTTC. Protein product: CSVEDSPKETQYF.